The TCR beta chain described here comes from a study of blood T cell repertoires in COVID-19. In the study overall: Donors in the United States, Italy and Spain gave samples during acute or convalescent COVID-19. From T cells, B-cell-depleted T cells, or PBMCs came the material, which was cDNA or gDNA.

Per the original methods: Amplification from reference gene primers served as the basis for estimated nucleated cell counts. The method was immunoSEQ multiplex PCR; TCRdb's version includes in-frame clones alone and lacks a portion of them. The V and J calls and clone size were taken over from that table, and D and trimming were inferred from the DNA. The sample lists some 400,000 clones; about 90% were seen once. The clonotype was recovered from a man between 18 and 35 years old with active or convalescent COVID-19. The sequencing sample was made of peripheral blood.

CDR3 loop: CASSEVGGIGNTIYF. The CDR3 coding sequence is TGTGCCAGCAGTGAAGTAGGGGGCATAGGAAACACCATATATTTT. V and J are TRBV6-1 and TRBJ1-3; the match to TRBD1 covers 7 bases. The V gene's germline CDR1 is MNHNS and CDR2 SASEGT. This CDR3 spans 15 amino acids. After removal of 1 base from V and 4 bases from J, the junction contained 4 bases not matched to a gene.